The source of this TCR beta chain is a study of blood T cells in healthy people across ages. A second PCR of roughly 7 to 11 cycles used a sample-barcoded 5' primer and a J-beta primer mix. TCRdb reprocessed the 5' RACE reads with MiXCR, giving one entry per CDR3 protein. The sample shows about 1.4 million distinct CDR3 sequences, roughly 64% of them seen only once. This clonotype was seen only a few times. The CDR3 covers 16 residues. Germline lookup yields CDR1 LGHDT and CDR2 YNNKEL (reference sequence). Trimming stripped 0 bases from V and 5 bases from J, with 13 bases between. Specimen: blood. The sequence was obtained from a man younger than 30 in good health. The chain couples TRBV3-1 to TRBJ1-4; D is unresolved. This CDR3 is CASSQESWTVNEKLFF. Here the CDR3 DNA reads TGTGCCAGCAGCCAAGAATCGTGGACGGTGAATGAAAAACTGTTTTTT.